This entry lists 16 T cell receptor beta chains sequenced from one sample in a study of blood T cell repertoires in COVID-19. Sequencing used immunoSEQ multiplex PCR; TCRdb keeps in-frame clones, though not all of them. The repertoire includes approximately 87,000 clones, roughly 90% of them detected once, and 11% to 15% sits in the top ten. Sequenced input: peripheral blood. These TCRs come from a man aged 65-85 years with active or convalescent COVID-19.

This clone has just one count. The genes are TRBV9 and TRBJ1-5; 9 bases line up with TRBD1. The CDR3 has 14 amino acids. The V segment lost 3 bases and the J segment 2 bases; nucleotides outside the gene matches: 0. The germline V gene encodes CDR1 SGDLS and CDR2 YYNGEE. The CDR3 spells CASSGQGGNQPQHF. DNA for the CDR3: TGTGCCAGCAGCGGACAGGGGGGCAATCAGCCCCAGCATTTT.

This chain links TRBV4-1 with TRBJ2-5, with D possibly matching TRBD2 (5 bases). Germline V lookup: CDR1 MGHRA, CDR2 YSYEKL. V was cut by 1 base and J by 1 base, with 16 bases left in between. The CDR3 loop spans 17 amino acids. CDR3 region: CASSQGTVASFQETQYF. The CDR3, as DNA: TGCGCCAGCAGCCAAGGGACTGTGGCAAGTTTCCAAGAGACCCAGTACTTC.

This clone was counted a few times. The chain links TRBV20-1 to TRBJ2-5; D uncertain. The germline CDR1 and CDR2 sequences are DFQATT and SNEGSKA (reference sequence). The CDR3 runs to 10 residues. V was pared by 3 bases and J by 5 bases, with 4 bases between. The CDR3 is CSASLETQYF. The CDR3, as DNA: TGCAGTGCTAGTCTGGAGACCCAGTACTTC.

This CDR3 is CASSHEVDGYTF. The CDR3 DNA follows: TGTGCCAGCAGCCACGAAGTAGATGGCTACACCTTC. The V gene is TRBV7-8, the J gene TRBJ1-2, with D uncertain. CDR1 is SGHVS and CDR2 is FQNEAQ in the germline V gene. The CDR3 is made up of 12 amino acids. The V and J ends lost 5 bases and 6 bases respectively, with 10 bases between them.

V is TRBV6-2 or TRBV6-3 and J is TRBJ2-1, with TRBD2 as a possible D gene (5 bases). V was shortened by 2 bases and J by 6 bases, with 26 bases between the two germline ends. The CDR3 extends over 19 amino acids. In germline, CDR1 is MNHEY, CDR2 SVGEGT. This CDR3 reads CASSYGLVLAGVSLNEQFF. CDR3 bases: TGTGCCAGCAGTTACGGGCTGGTCTTGGCGGGCGTCTCGCTCAATGAGCAGTTCTTC.

This chain uses TRBV7-2 with TRBJ1-4, with 11 bases identical to TRBD1. Germline CDR1 and CDR2: SGHTA and FQGNSA. The junction had 3 bases not matched to a gene; V was cut back by 5 bases and J by 7 bases. The CDR3 contains 14 residues. The CDR3: CASSSGQGAEKLFF. Here the CDR3 DNA reads TGTGCCAGCAGCAGCGGACAGGGGGCTGAAAAACTGTTTTTT.

This clone came up once. The rearrangement uses TRBV4-1 and TRBJ1-4, with TRBD1 as a possible D gene (6 bases). Trimming took 0 bases from V and 7 from J, leaving 15 bases between them. CDR1 and CDR2 (germline): MGHRA, YSYEKL. The CDR3 consists of 16 residues. The CDR3 bases are TGCGCCAGCAGCCAAGATGGCGGGGGGCGGGGTGAAAAACTGTTTTTT. This sequence encodes CASSQDGGGRGEKLFF.

The genes are TRBV6-5 and TRBJ2-1; possible D gene TRBD1, 6 bases. V shed 4 bases and J shed 4 bases, with 11 bases lying between them. From germline, CDR1 is MNHEY and CDR2 SVGAGI. The CDR3 length is 14 residues. The CDR3 protein is CASSSDRAYNEQFF. CDR3 DNA: TGTGCCAGCAGTTCGGACAGAGCATACAATGAGCAGTTCTTC.

The chain combines TRBV5-4 with TRBJ2-3, with 8 bases aligning to TRBD1. The ends lost 6 bases at V and 3 bases at J; junction bases unmatched: 6. The CDR3 extends over 14 amino acids. Germline-derived CDR1 and CDR2 are SGHNT and YYREEE (reference sequence). CDR3 sequence (DNA): TGTGCCAGCAAAAGGACAGGGAAGACAGATACGCAGTATTTT. It translates to CASKRTGKTDTQYF.

This clone has just one count. This chain joins TRBV29-1 and TRBJ2-5, with TRBD1 matching over 9 bases. The CDR3 extends over 14 amino acids. CDR1 and CDR2 (germline): SQVTM, ANQGSEA. Trimming cost V 6 bases and J 1 base; bases outside gene matches: 6. The CDR3 DNA reads TGCAGCGTCCTAGGACAGGGGCGCCAAGAGACCCAGTACTTC. The encoded protein is CSVLGQGRQETQYF. Drawing the rest from reference TRBV29-1 and TRBJ2-5, the complete variable domain is SAVISQKPSRDICQRGTSLTIQCQVDSQVTMMFWYRQQPGQSLTLIATANQGSEATYESGFVIDKFPISRPNLTFSTLTVSNMSPEDSSIYLCSVLGQGRQETQYFGPGTRLLVL.

The CDR3: CASSLGQVMNTEAFF. CDR3 sequence (DNA): TGCGCCAGCAGCTTGGGACAGGTTATGAACACTGAAGCTTTCTTT. The rearrangement joins TRBV5-1 to TRBJ1-1, with D perhaps TRBD1 (6 bases). Germline values: CDR1 SGHRS, CDR2 YFSETQ. The CDR3 is made up of 15 amino acids. Trimming shortened V by 0 bases and J by 0 bases, and 9 bases separated the two germline ends.

The V and J genes are TRBV6-5 and TRBJ1-2, with D maybe TRBD1 (6 bases). CDR3 length equals 12 residues. From germline, CDR1 is MNHEY and CDR2 SVGAGI. V lost 4 bases and J 7 bases, leaving 10 bases between the germline ends. In DNA form, the CDR3 reads TGTGCCAGCAGTTCCGCGACAGGTGGCTACACCTTC. Residues: CASSSATGGYTF.

This chain joins TRBV7-2 and TRBJ1-5, with D uncertain. The CDR3 consists of 15 residues. The V end was cut by 2 bases, the J end by 2 bases, with 10 bases between. Germline loops: CDR1 SGHTA, CDR2 FQGNSA. CDR3 sequence (DNA): TGTGCCAGCAGCTTATCCCTCTTTGGCAATCAGCCCCAGCATTTT. It translates to CASSLSLFGNQPQHF.

The chain carries TRBV3-1 (or the pseudogene TRBV3-2) and TRBJ1-2, with 7 bases matching TRBD1. The germline gives CDR1 LGHDT, CDR2 YNNKEL (reference sequence). The V segment lost 5 bases and the J segment 5 bases; nucleotides outside the gene matches: 5. The CDR3 consists of 13 residues. This CDR3 reads CASSSARGYGYTF. Written as DNA, the CDR3 is TGTGCCAGCAGCTCCGCCAGGGGGTATGGCTACACCTTC.

This chain joins TRBV5-1 and TRBJ2-1; TRBD2 might be the D (5 bases). The CDR3 contains 16 residues. V shed 1 base and J shed 0 bases, with 11 bases lying between them. Germline CDR1 reads SGHRS; CDR2 reads YFSETQ. The CDR3 here is CASSLRWGDSYNEQFF. The CDR3 DNA is TGCGCCAGCAGCTTGAGATGGGGAGACTCCTACAATGAGCAGTTCTTC.

About this clone: Other nucleotide sequences from this sample produce the same CDR3. J is TRBJ1-1 and V is TRBV28; TRBD1 aligns across 7 bases. V was clipped by 6 bases and J by 5 bases; unmatched bases: 6. Germline V gives CDR1 MDHEN, CDR2 SYDVKM. This CDR3 is built from 13 residues. CDR3 DNA sequence: TGTGCCAGCAGGGAACAGGGGAGGACTGAAGCTTTCTTT. Its translation is CASREQGRTEAFF.